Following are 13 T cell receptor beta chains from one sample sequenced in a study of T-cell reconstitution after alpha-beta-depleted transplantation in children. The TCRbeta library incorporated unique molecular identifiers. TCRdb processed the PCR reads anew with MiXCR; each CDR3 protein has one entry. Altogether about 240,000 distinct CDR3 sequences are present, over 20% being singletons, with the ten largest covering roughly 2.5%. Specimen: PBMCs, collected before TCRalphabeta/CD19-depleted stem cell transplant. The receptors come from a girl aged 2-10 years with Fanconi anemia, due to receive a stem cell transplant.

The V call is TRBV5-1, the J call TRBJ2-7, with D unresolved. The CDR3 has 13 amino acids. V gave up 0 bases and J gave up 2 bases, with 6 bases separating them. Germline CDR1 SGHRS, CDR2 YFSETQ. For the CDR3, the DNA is TGCGCCAGCAGCTTGGATGTTACCTACGAGCAGTACTTC. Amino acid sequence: CASSLDVTYEQYF.

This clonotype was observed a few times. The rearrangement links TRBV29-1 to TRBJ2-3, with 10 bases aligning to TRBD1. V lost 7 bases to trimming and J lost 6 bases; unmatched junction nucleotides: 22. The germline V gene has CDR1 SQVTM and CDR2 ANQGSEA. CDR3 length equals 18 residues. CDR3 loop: CSAAHRSIRDRGGDTQYF. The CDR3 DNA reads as TGCAGCGCCGCGCACCGGTCCATCCGGGACAGGGGTGGGGATACGCAGTATTTT.

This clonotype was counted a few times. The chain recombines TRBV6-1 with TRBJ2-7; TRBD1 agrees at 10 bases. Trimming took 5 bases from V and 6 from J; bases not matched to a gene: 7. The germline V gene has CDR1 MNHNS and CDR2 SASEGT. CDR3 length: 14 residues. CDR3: CASSIRDRGREQYF. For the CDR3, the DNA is TGTGCCAGCAGTATCCGGGACAGGGGCCGCGAGCAGTACTTC.

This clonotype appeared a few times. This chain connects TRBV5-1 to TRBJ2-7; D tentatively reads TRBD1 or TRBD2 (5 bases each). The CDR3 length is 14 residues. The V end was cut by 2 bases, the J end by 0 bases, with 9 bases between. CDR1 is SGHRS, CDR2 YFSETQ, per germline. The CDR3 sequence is CASSFGDRSYEQYF. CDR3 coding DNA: TGCGCCAGCAGCTTCGGGGACCGCTCCTACGAGCAGTACTTC. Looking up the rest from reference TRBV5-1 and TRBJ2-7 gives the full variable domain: KAGVTQTPRYLIKTRGQQVTLSCSPISGHRSVSWYQQTPGQGLQFLFEYFSETQRNKGNFPGRFSGRQFSNSRSEMNVSTLELGDSALYLCASSFGDRSYEQYFGPGTRLTVT.

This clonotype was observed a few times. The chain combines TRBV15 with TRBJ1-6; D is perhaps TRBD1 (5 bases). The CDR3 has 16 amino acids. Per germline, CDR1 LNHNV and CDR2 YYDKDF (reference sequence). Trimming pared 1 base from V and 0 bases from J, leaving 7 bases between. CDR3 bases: TGTGCCACCAGCAGAGGTGACAGCTCCTATAATTCACCCCTCCACTTT. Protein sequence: CATSRGDSSYNSPLHF. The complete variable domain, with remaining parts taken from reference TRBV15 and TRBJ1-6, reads DAMVIQNPRYQVTQFGKPVTLSCSQTLNHNVMYWYQQKSSQAPKLLFHYYDKDFNNEADTPDNFQSRRPNTSFCFLDIRSPGLGDTAMYLCATSRGDSSYNSPLHFGNGTRLTVT.

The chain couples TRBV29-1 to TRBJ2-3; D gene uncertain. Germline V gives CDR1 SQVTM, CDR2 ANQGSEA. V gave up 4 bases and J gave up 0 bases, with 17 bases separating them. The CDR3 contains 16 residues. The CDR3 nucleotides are TGCAGCGTTGCCCGGGTTGCGAAGGCTAGCACAGATACGCAGTATTTT. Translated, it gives CSVARVAKASTDTQYF.

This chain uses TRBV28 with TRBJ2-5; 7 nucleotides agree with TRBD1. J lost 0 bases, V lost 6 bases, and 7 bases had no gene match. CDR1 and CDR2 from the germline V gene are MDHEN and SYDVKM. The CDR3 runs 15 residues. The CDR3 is CASSQSGQYQETQYF. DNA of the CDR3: TGTGCCAGCAGCCAGTCGGGACAGTACCAAGAGACCCAGTACTTC.

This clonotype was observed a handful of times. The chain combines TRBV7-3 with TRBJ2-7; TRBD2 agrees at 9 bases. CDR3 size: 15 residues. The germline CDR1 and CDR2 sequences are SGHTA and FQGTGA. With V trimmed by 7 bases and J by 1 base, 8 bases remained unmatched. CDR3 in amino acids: CASTIRLADSYEQYF. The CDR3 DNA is TGTGCCAGCACCATACGACTAGCGGATTCCTACGAGCAGTACTTC. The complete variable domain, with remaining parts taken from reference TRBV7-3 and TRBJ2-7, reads GAGVSQTPSNKVTEKGKYVELRCDPISGHTALYWYRQSLGQGPEFLIYFQGTGAADDSGLPNDRFFAVRPEGSVSTLKIQRTERGDSAVYLCASTIRLADSYEQYFGPGTRLTVT.

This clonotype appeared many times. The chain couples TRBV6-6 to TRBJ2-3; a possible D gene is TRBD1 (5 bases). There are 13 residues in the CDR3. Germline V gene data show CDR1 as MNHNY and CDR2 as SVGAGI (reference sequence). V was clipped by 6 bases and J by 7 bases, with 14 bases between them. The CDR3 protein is CASRGTGSYTQYF. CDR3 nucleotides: TGTGCCAGCAGAGGTACAGGATCCTATACGCAGTATTTT.

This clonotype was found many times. For the CDR3, the DNA is TGTGCCAGCAGTCGGACTGGGAACAATGAGCAGTTCTTC. Protein product: CASSRTGNNEQFF. V and J are TRBV6-4 and TRBJ2-1, with TRBD2 as a possible D gene (5 bases). Trimming stripped 5 bases from V and 5 bases from J, with 10 bases between. Germline-derived CDR1 and CDR2 are MRHNA and SNTAGT. The CDR3 covers 13 residues.

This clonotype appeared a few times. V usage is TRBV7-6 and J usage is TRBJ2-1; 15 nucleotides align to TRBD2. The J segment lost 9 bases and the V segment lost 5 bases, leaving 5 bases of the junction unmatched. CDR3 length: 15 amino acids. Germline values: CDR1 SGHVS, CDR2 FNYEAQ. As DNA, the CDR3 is TGTGCCAGCAGCCAAGGACTAGCGGGAGGGAGTGAGCAGTTCTTC. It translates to CASSQGLAGGSEQFF.

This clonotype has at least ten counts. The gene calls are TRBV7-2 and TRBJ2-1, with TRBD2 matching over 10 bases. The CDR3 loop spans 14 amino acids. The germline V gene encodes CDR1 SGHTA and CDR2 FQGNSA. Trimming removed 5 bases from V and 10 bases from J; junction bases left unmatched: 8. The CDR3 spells CASSAQLAGFEQFF. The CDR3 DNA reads TGTGCCAGCAGCGCCCAACTAGCGGGATTCGAGCAGTTCTTC.

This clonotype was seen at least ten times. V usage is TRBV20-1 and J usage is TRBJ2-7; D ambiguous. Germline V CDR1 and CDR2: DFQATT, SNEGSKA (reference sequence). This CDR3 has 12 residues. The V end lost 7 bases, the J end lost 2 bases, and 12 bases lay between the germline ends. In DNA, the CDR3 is TGCAGTGTACTTGCAAACCCCTACGAGCAGTACTTC. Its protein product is CSVLANPYEQYF.